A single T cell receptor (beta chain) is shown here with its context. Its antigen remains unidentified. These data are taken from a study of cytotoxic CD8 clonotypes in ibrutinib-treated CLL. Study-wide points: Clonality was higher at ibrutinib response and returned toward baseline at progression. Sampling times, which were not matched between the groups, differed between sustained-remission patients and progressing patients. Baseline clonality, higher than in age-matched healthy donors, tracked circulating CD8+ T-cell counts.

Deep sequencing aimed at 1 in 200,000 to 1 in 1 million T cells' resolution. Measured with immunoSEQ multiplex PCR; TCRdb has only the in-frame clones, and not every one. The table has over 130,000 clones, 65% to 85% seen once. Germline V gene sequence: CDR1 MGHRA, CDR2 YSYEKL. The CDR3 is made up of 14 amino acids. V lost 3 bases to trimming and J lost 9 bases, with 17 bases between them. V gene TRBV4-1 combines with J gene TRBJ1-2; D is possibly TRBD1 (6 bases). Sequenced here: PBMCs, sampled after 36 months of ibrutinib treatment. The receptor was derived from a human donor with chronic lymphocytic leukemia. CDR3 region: CASSHPDYRESYTF. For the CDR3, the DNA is TGCGCCAGCAGCCACCCCGACTACAGGGAAAGCTACACCTTC.